What follows are 16 T cell receptor beta chains derived from one specimen sequenced in a study of blood T cell repertoires in COVID-19. Profiling relied on immunoSEQ multiplex PCR, and the TCRdb table lists in-frame clones only, not all of them. The table includes roughly 300,000 clones, about four fifths detected once. Sequenced sample: peripheral blood. These TCRs come from a woman between 50 and 59 years old who had recovered from COVID-19.

The rearrangement uses TRBV7-9 and TRBJ2-7; 7 bases fit TRBD1. Per the germline V gene, CDR1 is SEHNR and CDR2 is FQNEAQ (reference sequence). The CDR3 runs to 12 residues. J gave up 2 bases and V 10 bases, and 5 bases lay outside the gene matches. In DNA form, the CDR3 reads TGTGCCATCGTGGGACAGACCTACGAGCAGTACTTC. This sequence encodes CAIVGQTYEQYF.

This clone occurred once. J is TRBJ2-7 and V is TRBV11-3; 8 bases agree with TRBD2. After removal of 3 bases from V and 6 bases from J, the junction contained 10 bases not matched to a gene. Germline V gene sequence: CDR1 SGHNT, CDR2 YENEEA. This CDR3 has 15 residues. The DNA for the CDR3 is TGTGCCAGCAGCTTTGGGAGCGGGAGAGGTTCCGAGCAGTACTTC. It encodes CASSFGSGRGSEQYF.

The chain combines TRBV21-1 with TRBJ1-2; the D segment call TRBD1 is taken from the table without a DNA check. TRBV21-1 is shown as a pseudogene. This CDR3 has 13 amino acids. This chain's CDR3 is CASSLGEGGGYTF. The CDR3 DNA sequence: TGTGCCAGCAGCCTTGGGGAAGGGGGAGGCTACACCTTC.

J is TRBJ2-1 and V is TRBV6-2 or TRBV6-3, with TRBD2 matching over 8 bases. The CDR3 extends over 11 amino acids. Germline-derived CDR1 and CDR2 are MNHEY and SVGEGT. Germline trimming cut 6 bases from V and 12 bases from J; bases unmatched to any gene: 4. CDR3 protein: CASSRSGRQFF. DNA of the CDR3: TGTGCCAGCAGCAGAAGCGGGAGGCAGTTCTTC.

V usage is TRBV19 and J usage is TRBJ2-2; D might be TRBD2 (6 bases). The CDR3 covers 16 residues. V gave up 4 bases and J gave up 1 base, with 13 bases separating them. The germline CDR1 and CDR2 sequences are LNHDA and SQIVND (reference sequence). The CDR3 spells CASSTTLSGNTGELFF. The CDR3 nucleotides read TGTGCCAGTAGTACCACCCTTAGCGGGAACACCGGGGAGCTGTTTTTT.

The V call is TRBV19, the J call TRBJ2-4; the D gene is possibly TRBD2 (6 bases). The CDR3 runs 11 residues. Per germline, CDR1 LNHDA and CDR2 SQIVND (reference sequence). The CDR3 bases are TGTGTGCGGGGCGGGGCAAACATTCAGTACTTC. This codes for CVRGGANIQYF.

The chain couples TRBV2 to TRBJ2-7, with 9 bases matching TRBD1. The CDR3 spans 16 residues. Germline-derived CDR1 and CDR2 are SNHLY and FYNNEI. Trimming cost V 2 bases and J 5 bases; bases outside gene matches: 10. CDR3 DNA: TGTGCCAGCAGTGAAACTTCCGAGGACAGGGGTCACGAGCAGTACTTC. This codes for CASSETSEDRGHEQYF.

Details on this clone: Other DNA variants within this sample encode the same CDR3. The chain uses TRBV6-2 or TRBV6-3 and TRBJ2-1; tentative D call: TRBD1 (5 bases). This CDR3 region has 12 residues. CDR1 is MNHEY, CDR2 SVGEGT, per germline. V was clipped by 5 bases and J by 4 bases, with 6 bases between them. CDR3 DNA sequence: TGTGCCAGCAGTAGACAGTACAATGAGCAGTTCTTC. Its translation is CASSRQYNEQFF.

The chain recombines TRBV18 with TRBJ2-7; D possibly corresponds to TRBD1 (8 bases). V was cut by 4 bases and J by 1 base, with 14 bases left in between. The CDR3 runs to 15 residues. The germline CDR1 and CDR2 sequences are KGHSH and LQKENI. CDR3 DNA: TGTGCCAGCTCACTAGGACAGGGAGGGTCCTACGAGCAGTACTTC. Protein: CASSLGQGGSYEQYF. The complete variable domain, with remaining parts taken from reference TRBV18 and TRBJ2-7, reads NAGVMQNPRHLVRRRGQEARLRCSPMKGHSHVYWYRQLPEEGLKFMVYLQKENIIDESGMPKERFSAEFPKEGPSILRIQQVVRGDSAAYFCASSLGQGGSYEQYFGPGTRLTVT.

The chain uses TRBV10-2 and TRBJ2-1, with 9 nucleotides matching TRBD1. CDR3 length: 12 amino acids. The germline CDR1 and CDR2 sequences are WSHSY and SAAADI. With 6 bases clipped from V and 9 bases from J, the junction kept 3 bases outside the gene matches. This chain's CDR3 is CASRTGGLEQFF. The CDR3 DNA is TGCGCCAGCAGAACAGGGGGCCTTGAGCAGTTCTTC.

The chain has TRBV4-3 and TRBJ1-3; tentatively, D is TRBD1 (6 bases). Trimming pared 0 bases from V and 0 bases from J, leaving 12 bases between. Germline values: CDR1 LGHNA, CDR2 YSLEER. CDR3 length: 17 amino acids. The CDR3 sequence is CASSQDRAGDSGNTIYF. Written as DNA, the CDR3 is TGCGCCAGCAGCCAAGATAGGGCAGGGGACTCTGGAAACACCATATATTTT.

The chain combines TRBV4-1 with TRBJ1-2; D unresolved. The CDR3 length is 16 residues. V dropped 0 bases and J dropped 8 bases, with 19 bases sitting between them. Germline V gene data show CDR1 as MGHRA and CDR2 as YSYEKL. The CDR3: CASSQDERQVTRGYTF. The CDR3 nucleotides are TGCGCCAGCAGCCAAGATGAAAGGCAGGTGACAAGGGGCTACACCTTC.

The V call is TRBV9, the J call TRBJ1-2, with unresolved D. Trimming pared 4 bases from V and 7 bases from J, leaving 14 bases between. This CDR3 is 13 amino acids long. Germline assignment: CDR1 SGDLS and CDR2 YYNGEE. CDR3 region: CASSPSGGSGYTF. CDR3 in DNA: TGTGCCAGCAGCCCTAGCGGAGGGAGTGGCTACACCTTC.

The chain combines TRBV18 with TRBJ1-5, with 7 bases that match TRBD1. The V segment lost 3 bases and the J segment 3 bases; nucleotides outside the gene matches: 5. CDR3 length equals 15 residues. From germline, CDR1 is KGHSH and CDR2 LQKENI. CDR3 bases: TGTGCCAGCTCACCGCAGACAGGGAACAATCAGCCCCAGCATTTT. This gives the protein CASSPQTGNNQPQHF.

The chain joins TRBV28 to TRBJ2-1; D ambiguous. Germline-derived CDR1 and CDR2 are MDHEN and SYDVKM. The CDR3 length is 14 residues. Deletions cut 4 bases from V and 3 bases from J, with 10 bases between. CDR3: CASSSQRDYNEQFF. The CDR3 DNA follows: TGTGCCAGCAGTTCCCAGCGCGACTACAATGAGCAGTTCTTC.

The rearrangement joins TRBV9 to TRBJ2-1, with D possibly being TRBD2 (6 bases). Between the trimmed V and J ends, which lost 4 bases and 4 bases, there was a span of 15 bases. This CDR3 has 15 amino acids. Germline CDR1 and CDR2: SGDLS and YYNGEE. CDR3 amino acids: CASSTEGRDYNEQFF. The CDR3 bases are TGTGCCAGCAGCACCGAGGGGCGGGATTACAATGAGCAGTTCTTC.